The sequence of this T cell receptor beta chain was determined in a study of T cells in Graves' hyperthyroidism and ophthalmopathy. Study as a whole: Peripheral blood was acquired at first diagnosis, ahead of any therapy whatsoever.

Deletions cut 8 bases from V and 1 base from J, with 11 bases between. Germline V gene sequence: CDR1 MDHEN, CDR2 SYDVKM. This CDR3 comprises 13 residues. Findings and caveats of the study: Among thyroid clonotypes expanded above 0.001, most also appeared in blood. Ophthalmopathy was identified by the model a median about 6.8 months ahead of onset.

Orbital computed tomography and thyroid ultrasound, together with serum TRAb and thyroxine and clinical symptoms, were used for diagnoses. Template material for amplifying TCR beta CDR3 regions consisted of RNA transcripts. HTBI primers were used for first-round RT-PCR of the TCR CDR3. TCRdb ran MiXCR on the multiplex PCR reads and lists one entry per CDR3 protein. The sample shows some 690,000 distinct CDR3 sequences, about 18% of them seen only once. This clonotype showed up many times. As yet, its antigen is unknown. This sequence originates from a man between 45 and 60 years old with Graves' hyperthyroidism. Sequencing input: blood. V gene TRBV28 combines with J gene TRBJ1-1; TRBD1 might be the D (6 bases). Here the CDR3 reads CASSGTSNTEAFF. The CDR3 nucleotides read TGTGCCAGCTCTGGGACATCGAACACTGAAGCTTTCTTT.